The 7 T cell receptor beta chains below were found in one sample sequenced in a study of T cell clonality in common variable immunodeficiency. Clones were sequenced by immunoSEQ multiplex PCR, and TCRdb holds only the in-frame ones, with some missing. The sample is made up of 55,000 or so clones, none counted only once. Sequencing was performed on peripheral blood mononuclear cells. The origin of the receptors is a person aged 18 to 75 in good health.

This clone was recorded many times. CDR3 DNA, as far as it was read: TGCAGTGCAAAAGGGGCAGGGATGGGCGCTGAA. Translating it yields CSAKGAGMGAE. Given in full, the CDR3 is CSAKGAGMGAEAFF. The chain recombines TRBV20-1 with TRBJ1-1; a possible D gene is TRBD1 (5 bases). The read finishes 3 residues shy of the CDR3 end, and the germline J gene is used to complete it. CDR3 size: 14 residues. The germline gives CDR1 DFQATT, CDR2 SNEGSKA (reference sequence). The ends were cut back, 6 bases at V and 6 bases at J, with 20 bases in the middle.

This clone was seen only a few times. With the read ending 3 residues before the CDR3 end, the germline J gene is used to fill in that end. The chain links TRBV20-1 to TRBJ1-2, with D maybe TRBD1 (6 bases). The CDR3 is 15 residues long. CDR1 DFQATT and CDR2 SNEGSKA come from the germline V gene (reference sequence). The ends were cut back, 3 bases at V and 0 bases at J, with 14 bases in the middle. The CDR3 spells CSARDGGGTNYGYTF. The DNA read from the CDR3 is TGCAGTGCTAGGGATGGTGGGGGCACTAACTATGGC.

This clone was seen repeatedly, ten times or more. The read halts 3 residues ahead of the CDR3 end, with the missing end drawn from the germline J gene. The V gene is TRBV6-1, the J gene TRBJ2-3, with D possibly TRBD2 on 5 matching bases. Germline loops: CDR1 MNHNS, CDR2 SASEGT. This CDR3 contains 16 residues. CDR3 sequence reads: CASSEGLAVLQETQYF. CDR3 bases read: TGTGCCAGCAGTGAAGGGCTAGCCGTTCTACAAGAGACG.

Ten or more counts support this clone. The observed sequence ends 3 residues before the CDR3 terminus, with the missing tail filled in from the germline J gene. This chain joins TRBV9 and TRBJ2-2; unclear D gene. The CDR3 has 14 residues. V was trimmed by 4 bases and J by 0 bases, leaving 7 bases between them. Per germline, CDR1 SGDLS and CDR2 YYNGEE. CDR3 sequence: CASSPQSNTGELFF. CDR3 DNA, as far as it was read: TGTGCCAGCAGCCCACAATCGAACACCGGGGAG.

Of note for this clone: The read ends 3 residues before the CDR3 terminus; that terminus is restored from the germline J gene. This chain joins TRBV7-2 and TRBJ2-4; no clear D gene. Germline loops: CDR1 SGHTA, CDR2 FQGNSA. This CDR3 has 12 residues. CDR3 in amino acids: CASSLGSEGQYF. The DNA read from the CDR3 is TGTGCCAGCAGCTTAGGATCTGAAGGT.

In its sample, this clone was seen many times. The CDR3 DNA, read in part, is TGTGCCAGTAGAGTACGACAGACG. As protein: CASRVRQT. The entire CDR3 reads CASRVRQTLFF. V usage is TRBV19 and J usage is TRBJ2-2; tentatively, D is TRBD1 (5 bases). The read comes to an end 3 residues before the CDR3 does, leaving the germline J gene to fill in the end. Germline CDR1 LNHDA, CDR2 SQIVND (reference sequence). This CDR3 spans 11 amino acids.

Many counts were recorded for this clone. This CDR3 reads CASSRSAARTGVNGGYTF. The sequenced part of the CDR3 DNA is TGTGCCAGCAGCCGTTCCGCGGCTCGGACAGGGGTTAACGGTGGC. This rearrangement joins TRBV4-2 to TRBJ1-2, with 9 bases that match TRBD1. The read stops 3 residues short of the end of the CDR3; the missing end is completed from the germline J gene. CDR3 length: 18 amino acids. V was pared by 4 bases and J by 7 bases, with 19 bases of the junction left unmatched. The germline V gene has CDR1 LGHNA and CDR2 YNFKEQ.